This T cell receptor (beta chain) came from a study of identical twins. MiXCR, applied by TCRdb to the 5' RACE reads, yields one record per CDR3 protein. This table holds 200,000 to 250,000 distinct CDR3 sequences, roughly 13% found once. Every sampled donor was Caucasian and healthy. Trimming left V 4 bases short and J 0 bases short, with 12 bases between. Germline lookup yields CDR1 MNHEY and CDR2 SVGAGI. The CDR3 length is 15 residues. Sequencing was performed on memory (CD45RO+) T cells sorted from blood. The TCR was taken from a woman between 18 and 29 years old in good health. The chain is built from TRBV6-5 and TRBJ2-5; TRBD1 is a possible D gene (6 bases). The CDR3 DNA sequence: TGTGCCAGCAGTTCTCGGGACACCTACCAAGAGACCCAGTACTTC. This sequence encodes CASSSRDTYQETQYF.